Below, 11 T cell receptor beta chains from the same sample are listed, as sequenced in a study of T cells after yellow fever vaccination. MiXCR, run by TCRdb on the 5' RACE reads, gives a single entry per CDR3 protein. The sample yields about 370,000 distinct CDR3 sequences, around 10% seen once. The material sequenced was PBMCs, taken on the day of the first yellow fever vaccination. The receptors derive from a man between 18 and 29 years old who received the YFV17D yellow fever vaccine.

The chain links TRBV19 to TRBJ2-5; D possibly corresponds to TRBD1 (6 bases). The length of the CDR3 is 15 residues. The V and J ends lost 0 bases and 4 bases respectively, with 12 bases between them. Germline V lookup: CDR1 LNHDA, CDR2 SQIVND (reference sequence). DNA of the CDR3: TGTGCCAGTAGTATAGATAGGTGGGGGCGAGAGACCCAGTACTTC. As protein: CASSIDRWGRETQYF.

This clonotype was seen only a few times. The rearrangement joins TRBV12-3 or TRBV12-4 to TRBJ2-3; D not resolved. V lost 5 bases and J lost 2, with 11 bases in between. CDR3 length: 14 residues. The CDR3 is CASSQSPSTDTQYF. In DNA, the CDR3 is TGTGCCAGCAGTCAGAGCCCCTCCACAGATACGCAGTATTTT.

This clonotype was found a few times. The chain couples TRBV6-1 to TRBJ1-6, with 7 nucleotides matching TRBD1. CDR3 length: 14 residues. CDR1 and CDR2 (germline): MNHNS, SASEGT. Losses at the gene ends were 5 bases for V and 10 bases for J; bases not matched to a gene: 8. The CDR3 DNA follows: TGTGCCAGCAGTCCTAGGGACAGTCCATCACCCCTCCACTTT. Translation gives CASSPRDSPSPLHF.

This clonotype was counted ten times or more. The chain combines TRBV5-1 with TRBJ2-7, with D perhaps given as TRBD1 or TRBD2 (5 bases each). The CDR3 is 15 amino acids. Trimming shortened V by 3 bases and J by 0 bases, and 13 bases separated the two germline ends. The germline V gene encodes CDR1 SGHRS and CDR2 YFSETQ. Written as DNA, the CDR3 is TGCGCCAGCAGCTGGGACGGATCTAGCTCCTACGAGCAGTACGTC. Amino acids: CASSWDGSSSYEQYV.

The J gene is TRBJ2-7, the V gene TRBV20-1; TRBD2 aligns across 11 bases. In germline, CDR1 is DFQATT, CDR2 SNEGSKA (reference sequence). The CDR3 is made up of 15 amino acids. The J segment lost 1 base and the V segment lost 6 bases, leaving 8 bases of the junction unmatched. For the CDR3, the DNA is TGCAGTGCCGAACCCGGGACTAGCGGATCCTACGAGCAGTACTTC. As protein: CSAEPGTSGSYEQYF.

The chain is built from TRBV6-5 and TRBJ1-2; D gene unclear. CDR3 size: 13 residues. Germline V gene lookup returns CDR1 MNHEY and CDR2 SVGAGI. V was clipped by 1 base and J by 7 bases, with 10 bases between them. The CDR3 bases are TGTGCCAGCAGTTACTTGGGGAGTGGTGGCTACACCTTC. Translated: CASSYLGSGGYTF.

This rearrangement joins TRBV5-4 to TRBJ2-6; the D gene is possibly TRBD1 (6 bases). The germline gives CDR1 SGHNT, CDR2 YYREEE (reference sequence). V dropped 5 bases and J dropped 4 bases, with 13 bases sitting between them. The CDR3 consists of 15 residues. This CDR3 is CASRAGADGANVLTF. The CDR3 bases are TGTGCCAGCAGGGCAGGGGCTGACGGGGCCAACGTCCTGACTTTC.

This clonotype was seen many times. The chain recombines TRBV7-9 with TRBJ2-1; D possibly corresponds to TRBD1 (5 bases). V shed 5 bases and J shed 4 bases, with 12 bases lying between them. Germline loops: CDR1 SEHNR, CDR2 FQNEAQ (reference sequence). This CDR3 is built from 14 residues. The CDR3 reads CASSDQGAYNEQFF. The CDR3 bases are TGTGCCAGCAGCGACCAGGGCGCATACAATGAGCAGTTCTTC.

J is TRBJ1-2 and V is TRBV5-4; no firm D call. This CDR3 comprises 13 residues. Looked up from germline, CDR1 is SGHNT and CDR2 is YYREEE (reference sequence). Trimming removed 1 base from V and 4 bases from J, with 8 bases in between. The CDR3 region is CASSLTDPYGYTF. CDR3 nucleotides: TGTGCCAGCAGCTTGACAGACCCCTATGGCTACACCTTC.

In its sample, this clonotype was seen a few times. The V call is TRBV5-5, the J call TRBJ2-4; 9 bases map to TRBD1. Per germline, CDR1 SGHKS and CDR2 YYEKEE (reference sequence). This CDR3 comprises 14 residues. J was trimmed by 8 bases and V by 4 bases; bases with no gene match: 7. The CDR3 spells CASSPGQGRDIQYF. The CDR3 DNA reads as TGTGCCAGCAGCCCGGGACAGGGACGGGACATTCAGTACTTC.

This clonotype was counted only a few times. The chain joins TRBV24-1 to TRBJ2-5; no firm D call. There are 12 residues in the CDR3. Germline V gives CDR1 KGHDR, CDR2 SFDVKD. V was clipped by 9 bases and J by 0 bases, with 7 bases between them. CDR3 coding DNA: TGTGCCACCGCAGGAAACCAAGAGACCCAGTACTTC. It specifies CATAGNQETQYF.